There are a few counts of the clone carrying this TCR beta chain. This sample is part of a study of T cells of healthy individuals. The germline gives CDR1 SGHKS, CDR2 YYEKEE (reference sequence). V lost 4 bases to trimming and J lost 2 bases; unmatched junction nucleotides: 5. The CDR3 spans 16 residues. Each CDR3 protein is one row after TCRdb ran MiXCR on the 5' RACE reads. In the table there are 60,000 to 80,000 distinct CDR3 sequences, around 15% of which are singletons. The receptor was derived from a human donor in good health. The chain joins TRBV5-5 to TRBJ2-1, with TRBD2 matching over 11 bases. The CDR3 loop reads CASSLSGRATYNEQFF. The CDR3 bases are TGTGCCAGCAGCCTTAGCGGGAGGGCCACCTACAATGAGCAGTTCTTC.